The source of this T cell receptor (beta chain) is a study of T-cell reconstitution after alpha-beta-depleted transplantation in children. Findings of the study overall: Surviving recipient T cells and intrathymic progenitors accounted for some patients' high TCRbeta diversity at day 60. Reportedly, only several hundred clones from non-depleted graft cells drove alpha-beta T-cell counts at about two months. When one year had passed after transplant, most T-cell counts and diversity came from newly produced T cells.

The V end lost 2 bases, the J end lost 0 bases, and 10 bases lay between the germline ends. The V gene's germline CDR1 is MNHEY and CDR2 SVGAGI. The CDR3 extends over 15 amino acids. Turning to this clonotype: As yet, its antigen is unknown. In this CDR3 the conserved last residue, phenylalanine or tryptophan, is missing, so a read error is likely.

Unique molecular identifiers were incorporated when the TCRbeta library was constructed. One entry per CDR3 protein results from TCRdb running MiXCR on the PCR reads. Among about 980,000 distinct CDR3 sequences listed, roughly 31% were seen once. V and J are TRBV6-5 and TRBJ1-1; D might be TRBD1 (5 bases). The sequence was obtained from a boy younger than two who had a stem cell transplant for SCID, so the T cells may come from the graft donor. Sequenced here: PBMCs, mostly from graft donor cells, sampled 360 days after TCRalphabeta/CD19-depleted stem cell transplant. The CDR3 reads CASSYGDLLNTEAFC. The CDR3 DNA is TGTGCCAGCAGTTACGGGGACTTGTTGAACACTGAAGCTTTCTGT.